This T cell receptor (beta chain) is drawn from a study of T cell therapy after organ transplantation. A remark on this clone: Antigen specificity is unknown.

Overall study findings and caveats: Post-therapy reconstitution appeared to include transferred and endogenous clonotypes. Effects of concurrent antirejection and antiviral medications were not evaluable.

The CDR3 covers 15 residues. Trimming pared 4 bases from V and 0 bases from J, leaving 10 bases between. Germline assignment: CDR1 MNHEY and CDR2 SMNVEV (reference sequence). Regarding time point: 4-8 weeks after completion of therapy. Measured with immunoSEQ multiplex PCR; TCRdb has only the in-frame clones, and not every one. In the table there are about 3,300 clones, around 81% of which are singletons. The J gene is TRBJ2-1, the V gene TRBV27; D is uncertain. This receptor was identified in a human patient who had received a solid organ transplant and had CMV disease. Some T cells may be transferred from the graft donor. The sequencing here drew on CD8+ T cells from blood, taken after autologous CMV-specific T cell therapy. The CDR3, as DNA: TGTGCCAGCAGTTCCCAAGGTAGCTCCTACAATGAGCAGTTCTTC. Protein product: CASSSQGSSYNEQFF.